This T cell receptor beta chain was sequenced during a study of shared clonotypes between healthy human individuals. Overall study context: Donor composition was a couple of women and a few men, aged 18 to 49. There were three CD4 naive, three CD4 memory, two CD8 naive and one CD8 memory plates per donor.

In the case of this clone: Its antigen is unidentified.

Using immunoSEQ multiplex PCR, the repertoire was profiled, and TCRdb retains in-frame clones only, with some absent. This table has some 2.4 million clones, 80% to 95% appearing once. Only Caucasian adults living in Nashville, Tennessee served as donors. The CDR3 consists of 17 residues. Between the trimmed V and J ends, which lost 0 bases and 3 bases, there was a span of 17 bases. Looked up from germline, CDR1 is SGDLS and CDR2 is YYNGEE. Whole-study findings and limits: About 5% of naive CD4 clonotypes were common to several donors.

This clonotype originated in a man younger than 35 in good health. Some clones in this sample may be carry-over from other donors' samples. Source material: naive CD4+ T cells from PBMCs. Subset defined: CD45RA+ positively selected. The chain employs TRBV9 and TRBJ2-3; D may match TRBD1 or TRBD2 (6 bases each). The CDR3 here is CASSVGVSGGGTDTQYF. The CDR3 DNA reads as TGTGCCAGCAGCGTAGGGGTTAGCGGAGGGGGTACAGATACGCAGTATTTT.